This T cell receptor beta chain is from a study of T cell responses to AZD1222 COVID-19 vaccine. Regarding the study as a whole: None of the repertoires were sampled until the peak T cell response had passed. Mapped onto spike, vaccine-associated CD4 TCRs spanned it and were dominant at 160-218 and 743-854. Females outnumbered males among donors, who were mostly white British; clonal diversity was possibly underestimated.

The V and J ends lost 2 bases and 3 bases, in that order; junction bases with no gene match: 3. The CDR3 is 14 residues long. CDR1 ENHRY and CDR2 SYGVKD come from the germline V gene. On this clone itself: The antigen remains undetermined.

Measured with immunoSEQ multiplex PCR; TCRdb has only the in-frame clones, and not every one. The data contain about 100,000 clones, 87% of them singletons. The chain has TRBV10-3 and TRBJ2-7; 8 bases align to TRBD1. The clonotype originates from an adult in good health. Source: peripheral blood, taken on day 0 of AZD1222 vaccination. The CDR3 protein is CAISEQGQGYEQYF. The CDR3 region has the DNA TGTGCCATCAGTGAGCAAGGACAGGGCTACGAGCAGTACTTC.